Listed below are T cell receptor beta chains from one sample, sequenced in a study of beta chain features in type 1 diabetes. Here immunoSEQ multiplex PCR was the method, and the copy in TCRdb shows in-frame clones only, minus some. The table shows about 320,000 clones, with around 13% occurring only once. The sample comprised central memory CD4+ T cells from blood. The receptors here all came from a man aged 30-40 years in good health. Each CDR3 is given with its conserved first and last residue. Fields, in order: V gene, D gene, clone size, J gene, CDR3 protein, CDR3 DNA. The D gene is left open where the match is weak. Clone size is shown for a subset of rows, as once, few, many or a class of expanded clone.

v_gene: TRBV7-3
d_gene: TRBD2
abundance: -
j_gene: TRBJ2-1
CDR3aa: CASSLKGPWSTSGRANNEQFF
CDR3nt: TGTGCCAGCAGCTTAAAAGGCCCTTGGTCGACTAGCGGGAGGGCCAACAATGAGCAGTTCTTC

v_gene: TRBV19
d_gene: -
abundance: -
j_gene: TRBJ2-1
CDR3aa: CASSIARAPYNEQFF
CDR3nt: TGTGCCAGTAGTATCGCGAGGGCACCCTACAATGAGCAGTTCTTC

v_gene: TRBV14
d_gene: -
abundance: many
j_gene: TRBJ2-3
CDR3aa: CASSRLVFADTQYF
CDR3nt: TGTGCCAGCAGTCGACTAGTATTTGCGGATACGCAGTATTTT

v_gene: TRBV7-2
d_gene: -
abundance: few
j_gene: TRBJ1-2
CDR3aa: CASSLITGKVGYGYTF
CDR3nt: TGTGCCAGCAGCTTAATAACAGGGAAGGTCGGCTATGGCTACACCTTC

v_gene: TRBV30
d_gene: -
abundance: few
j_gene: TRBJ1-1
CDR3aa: CAWSEEVNTEAFF
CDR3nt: TGTGCCTGGAGTGAGGAGGTTAACACTGAAGCTTTCTTT

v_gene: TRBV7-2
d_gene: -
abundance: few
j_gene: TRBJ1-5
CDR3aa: CASSLAAQPQHF
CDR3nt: TGTGCCAGCAGCTTAGCAGCCCAGCCCCAGCATTTT

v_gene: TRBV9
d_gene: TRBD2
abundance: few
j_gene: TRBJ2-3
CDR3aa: CASSPQSGMMGDTQYF
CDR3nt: TGTGCCAGCAGCCCTCAGAGCGGGATGATGGGAGATACGCAGTATTTT

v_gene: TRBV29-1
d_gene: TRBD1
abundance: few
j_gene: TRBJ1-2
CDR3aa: CSVGDRGGYTF
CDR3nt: TGCAGCGTCGGGGACAGGGGTGGCTACACCTTC

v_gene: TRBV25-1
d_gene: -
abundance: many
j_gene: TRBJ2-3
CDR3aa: CASSASVGPTDTQYF
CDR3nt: TGTGCCAGCAGTGCCAGCGTTGGCCCGACAGATACGCAGTATTTT

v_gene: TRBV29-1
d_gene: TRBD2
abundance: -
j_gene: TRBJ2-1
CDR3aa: CSVVAGPRWENEQFF
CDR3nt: TGCAGCGTTGTAGCGGGGCCAAGGTGGGAAAATGAGCAGTTCTTC

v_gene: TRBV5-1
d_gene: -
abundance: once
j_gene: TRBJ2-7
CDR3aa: CASSLAGGFEQYF
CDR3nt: TGCGCCAGCAGCTTGGCAGGCGGGTTCGAGCAGTACTTC

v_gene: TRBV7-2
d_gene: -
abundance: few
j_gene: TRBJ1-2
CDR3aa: CASSLSGDNYGYTF
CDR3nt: TGTGCCAGCAGCTTATCGGGGGATAACTATGGCTACACCTTC

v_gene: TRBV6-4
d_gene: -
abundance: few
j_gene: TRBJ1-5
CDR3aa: CASSDSSRSPQHF
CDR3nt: TGTGCCAGCAGTGACTCGAGTCGCAGTCCCCAGCATTTT

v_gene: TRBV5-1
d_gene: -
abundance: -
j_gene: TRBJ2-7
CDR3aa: CASSLRGYEQYF
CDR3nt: TGTGCCAGCAGCTTGCGGGGCTACGAGCAGTACTTC

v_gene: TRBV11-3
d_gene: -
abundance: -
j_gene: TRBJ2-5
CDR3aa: CASSGNSGETQYF
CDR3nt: TGTGCCAGCAGCGGGAACAGCGGAGAGACCCAGTACTTC

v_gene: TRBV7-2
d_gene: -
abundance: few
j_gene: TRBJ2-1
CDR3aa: CASSFSGSEQFF
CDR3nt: TGTGCCAGCAGCTTTTCAGGGAGCGAGCAGTTCTTC

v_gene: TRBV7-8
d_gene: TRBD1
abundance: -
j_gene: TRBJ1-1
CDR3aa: CASSPTGGEAFF
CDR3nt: TGTGCCAGCAGCCCTACAGGGGGCGAAGCTTTCTTT

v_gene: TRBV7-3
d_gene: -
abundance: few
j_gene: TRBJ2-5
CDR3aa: CASSEGARETQYF
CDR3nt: TGTGCCAGCAGCGAGGGAGCTAGGGAGACCCAGTACTTC

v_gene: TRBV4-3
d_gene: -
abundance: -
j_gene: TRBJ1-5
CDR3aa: CASSQTLGGNQPQHF
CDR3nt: TGCGCCAGCAGCCAGACCCTTGGAGGCAATCAGCCCCAGCATTTT

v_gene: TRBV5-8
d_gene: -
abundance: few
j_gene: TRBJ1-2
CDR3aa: CASSPWVVPGSNYGYTF
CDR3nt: TGTGCCAGCAGCCCCTGGGTGGTCCCGGGATCTAACTATGGCTACACCTTC

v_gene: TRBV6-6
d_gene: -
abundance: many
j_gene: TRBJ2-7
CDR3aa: CASNYPGRTYEQYF
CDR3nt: TGTGCCAGCAACTACCCCGGCCGGACCTACGAGCAGTACTTC

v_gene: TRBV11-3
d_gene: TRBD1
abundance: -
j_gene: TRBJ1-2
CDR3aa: CASSLTGRPGTF
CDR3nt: TGTGCCAGCAGCTTGACAGGGCGGCCGGGGACCTTC

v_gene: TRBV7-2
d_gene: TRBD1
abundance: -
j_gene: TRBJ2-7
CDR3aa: CASSLDRKAYEQYF
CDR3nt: TGTGCCAGCAGCCTGGACAGGAAAGCCTACGAGCAGTACTTC

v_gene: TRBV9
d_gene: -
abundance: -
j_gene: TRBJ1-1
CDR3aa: CASSVTGNTEAFF
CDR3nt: TGTGCCAGCAGCGTCACAGGCAACACTGAAGCTTTCTTT

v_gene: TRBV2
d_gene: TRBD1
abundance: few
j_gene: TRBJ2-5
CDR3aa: CASTGTGGRETQYF
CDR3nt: TGTGCCAGCACCGGGACAGGGGGCAGGGAGACCCAGTACTTC

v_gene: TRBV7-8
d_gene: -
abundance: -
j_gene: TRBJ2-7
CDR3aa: CASSLDLRLESSYEQYF
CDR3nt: TGTGCCAGCAGCTTAGATCTTCGGCTAGAGAGCTCCTACGAGCAGTACTTC

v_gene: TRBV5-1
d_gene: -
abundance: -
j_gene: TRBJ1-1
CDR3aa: CASSISGLQNTEAFF
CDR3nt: TGCGCCAGCAGCATAAGTGGTCTACAGAACACTGAAGCTTTCTTT

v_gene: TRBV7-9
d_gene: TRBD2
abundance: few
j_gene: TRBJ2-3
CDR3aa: CASSSPSGGRSLDTQYF
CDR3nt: TGTGCCAGCAGCTCCCCAAGCGGGGGTCGGTCATTAGATACGCAGTATTTT

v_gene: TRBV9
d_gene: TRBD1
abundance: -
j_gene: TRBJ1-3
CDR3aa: CASSQQGAVRNTIYF
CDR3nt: TGTGCCAGCAGCCAACAGGGGGCTGTTAGAAACACCATATATTTT

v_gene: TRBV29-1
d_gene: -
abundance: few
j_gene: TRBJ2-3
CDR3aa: CSSLLDTQYF
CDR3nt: TGCAGCTCCCTTCTCGATACGCAGTATTTT

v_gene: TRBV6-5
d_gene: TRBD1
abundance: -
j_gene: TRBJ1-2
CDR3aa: CASRRDRGSGYTF
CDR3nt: TGTGCCAGCAGGCGTGACAGGGGAAGTGGCTACACCTTC

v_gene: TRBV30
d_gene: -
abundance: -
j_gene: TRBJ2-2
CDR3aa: CAWSRQLTGELFF
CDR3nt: TGTGCCTGGAGTAGACAGTTAACCGGGGAGCTGTTTTTT